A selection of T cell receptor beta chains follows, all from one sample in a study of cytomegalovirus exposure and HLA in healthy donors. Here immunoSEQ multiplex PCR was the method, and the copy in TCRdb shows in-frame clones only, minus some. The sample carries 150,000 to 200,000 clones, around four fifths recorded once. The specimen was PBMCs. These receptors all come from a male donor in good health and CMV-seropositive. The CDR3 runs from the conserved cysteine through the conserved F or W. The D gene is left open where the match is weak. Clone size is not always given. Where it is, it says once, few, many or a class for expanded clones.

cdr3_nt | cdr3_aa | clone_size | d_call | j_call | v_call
TGTGCCAGCAGCCGGGTATCGAACCACGAGCAGTACTTC | CASSRVSNHEQYF | NA | NA | TRBJ2-7 | TRBV7-2
TGTGCCAGCAGCTTCACAGACTATGGCTACACCTTC | CASSFTDYGYTF | NA | NA | TRBJ1-2 | TRBV7-9
TGCAGCGCCCTGACAGGGACGAACACCGGGGAGCTGTTTTTT | CSALTGTNTGELFF | once | TRBD1 | TRBJ2-2 | TRBV29-1
TGTGCCAGCAGTTCCATGCGGGGAGCCAAAAACATTCAGTACTTC | CASSSMRGAKNIQYF | once | NA | TRBJ2-4 | TRBV27
TGTGCCAGCAGCGGCGAGGGACTCGTCGCAAATAATGAAAAACTGTTTTTT | CASSGEGLVANNEKLFF | NA | NA | TRBJ1-4 | TRBV9
TGCGCCAGCAGCCAGGGCCCCGGGACAGGGACCACGTCCTACGAGCAGTACTTC | CASSQGPGTGTTSYEQYF | NA | TRBD1 | TRBJ2-7 | TRBV4-1
TGTGCCAGCAGCTTCGGCGGGCCCAATTCACCCCTCCACTTT | CASSFGGPNSPLHF | NA | NA | TRBJ1-6 | TRBV7-3
TGTGCCAGCAAAAACCCCGGGGGGAATTCACCCCTCCACTTT | CASKNPGGNSPLHF | NA | NA | TRBJ1-6 | TRBV25-1
TGTGCCAGCAGCGGGGGGACAGTCTACTTGAACACTGAAGCTTTCTTT | CASSGGTVYLNTEAFF | few | TRBD1 | TRBJ1-1 | TRBV5-5
TGCGCCAGCAGTCAATCGGAGAAGCCCCGAGCACCCTACGAGCAGTACTTC | CASSQSEKPRAPYEQYF | few | NA | TRBJ2-7 | TRBV23-1
TGTGCCAGCAGCTTCGGTGGCACAGATACGCAGTATTTT | CASSFGGTDTQYF | NA | NA | TRBJ2-3 | TRBV5-4
TGTGCCAGCAGCGGCTCAGGGTACGATCAGCCCCAGCATTTT | CASSGSGYDQPQHF | NA | NA | TRBJ1-5 | TRBV9
TGTGCCAGCAGCTTGGGGGGACAGGGGGCGTTGGGAGAGACCCAGTACTTC | CASSLGGQGALGETQYF | once | TRBD1 | TRBJ2-5 | TRBV5-6
TGTGCCTGGAGTTACGGTGCTAACTATGGCTACACCTTC | CAWSYGANYGYTF | NA | NA | TRBJ1-2 | TRBV30
TGTGCCAGCAGTCCCGGACAGCGCTATGGCTACACCTTC | CASSPGQRYGYTF | NA | NA | TRBJ1-2 | TRBV6-6
TGTGCCAGCAGTGGGGACAGGGGCAATCAGCCCCAGCATTTT | CASSGDRGNQPQHF | NA | TRBD1 | TRBJ1-5 | TRBV2
TGTGCCAGCAGTGCCTGGGACAGGGATAACTATGGCTACACCTTC | CASSAWDRDNYGYTF | few | TRBD1 | TRBJ1-2 | TRBV25-1
TGCGCCAGCAGCCAAAGACCTAGCGGGGGTACAGATACGCAGTATTTT | CASSQRPSGGTDTQYF | NA | TRBD2 | TRBJ2-3 | TRBV4-1
TGTGCCATCAGGGAGGGACAGGGGAGTAATGAGCAGTACTTC | CAIREGQGSNEQYF | NA | TRBD1 | TRBJ2-7 | TRBV10-3
TGTGCCAGCATTCCGAACAGGGTGAACACTGAAGCTTTCTTT | CASIPNRVNTEAFF | NA | NA | TRBJ1-1 | TRBV6-1
TGTGCCAGCAGTGCAGGGTTGATCTACGAGCAGTACTTC | CASSAGLIYEQYF | NA | NA | TRBJ2-7 | TRBV6-1
TGTGCCAGCAGCCTCGCGGGGGGGAGCTCCTACGAGCAGTACTTC | CASSLAGGSSYEQYF | NA | TRBD2 | TRBJ2-7 | TRBV7-8
TGTGCCAGCAGCTTAGCGCGGGGTAGCGGGGGAAGTGTAGAGTACTTC | CASSLARGSGGSVEYF | NA | TRBD2 | TRBJ2-7 | TRBV7-2
TGTGCCTTGATCTCTCCGGGACAGGGAGCCTCCGAGCAGTACTTC | CALISPGQGASEQYF | NA | TRBD1 | TRBJ2-7 | TRBV30
TGTGCCAGCAGTTGGAGATACGAGCAGTACTTC | CASSWRYEQYF | few | NA | TRBJ2-7 | TRBV6-5
TGTGCCTGGAGTGTACCTACTAAGCCCCAGCATTTT | CAWSVPTKPQHF | NA | NA | TRBJ1-5 | TRBV30
TGTGCCATCGGGCATAGCGCACTCGTCTGTCAGCCCCAGCATTTT | CAIGHSALVCQPQHF | NA | NA | TRBJ1-5 | TRBV10-3
TGTGCCAGCAGTGGAGTCAGCGAAGAGCAGTACTTC | CASSGVSEEQYF | NA | NA | TRBJ2-7 | TRBV27
TGTGCCAGCAGCTCCCTAACTAGCGGCTACAATGAGCAGTTCTTC | CASSSLTSGYNEQFF | NA | TRBD2 | TRBJ2-1 | TRBV13
TGTGCCAGCAGTTCACAGGGGGCCGGGGCCAACGTCCTGACTTTC | CASSSQGAGANVLTF | NA | TRBD1 | TRBJ2-6 | TRBV2
TGTGCCAGCAGTGACACGGGCGGGCCCTCTGGAAACACCATATATTTT | CASSDTGGPSGNTIYF | NA | NA | TRBJ1-3 | TRBV6-1
TGTGCCAGCTCCCTCGGTGGGACAGGGACAGATACGCAGTATTTT | CASSLGGTGTDTQYF | NA | TRBD1 | TRBJ2-3 | TRBV18
TGTGCCAGCAGTGAATATGAAGGGACTAGCATTGGGACCCAGTACTTC | CASSEYEGTSIGTQYF | NA | TRBD2 | TRBJ2-5 | TRBV25-1
TGTGCCACCGGCCAGGGGAGGGTTTCACCCCTCCACTTT | CATGQGRVSPLHF | NA | NA | TRBJ1-6 | TRBV2
TGTGCCAGCAGTGGGACACTTAATCAGCCCCAGCATTTT | CASSGTLNQPQHF | NA | NA | TRBJ1-5 | TRBV2
TGCAGTGCTAGGGGGGGTGAGACCCAGTACTTC | CSARGGETQYF | NA | NA | TRBJ2-5 | TRBV20-1
TGTGCCAGCAGGTCCGGGACAGGGCCTGAAAAACTGTTTTTT | CASRSGTGPEKLFF | few | TRBD1 | TRBJ1-4 | TRBV7-2
TGTGCCAGCAGTTCCCCCGGGACATACCCCTACGAGCAGTACTTC | CASSSPGTYPYEQYF | NA | NA | TRBJ2-7 | TRBV6-1
TGCGCCAGCAGGGTAGACAGGGATTCACCCCTCCACTTT | CASRVDRDSPLHF | NA | TRBD1 | TRBJ1-6 | TRBV10-1
TGTGCCAGCACCGGCGACAGGGAACCCTACGAGCAGTACTTC | CASTGDREPYEQYF | once | TRBD1 | TRBJ2-7 | TRBV6-1